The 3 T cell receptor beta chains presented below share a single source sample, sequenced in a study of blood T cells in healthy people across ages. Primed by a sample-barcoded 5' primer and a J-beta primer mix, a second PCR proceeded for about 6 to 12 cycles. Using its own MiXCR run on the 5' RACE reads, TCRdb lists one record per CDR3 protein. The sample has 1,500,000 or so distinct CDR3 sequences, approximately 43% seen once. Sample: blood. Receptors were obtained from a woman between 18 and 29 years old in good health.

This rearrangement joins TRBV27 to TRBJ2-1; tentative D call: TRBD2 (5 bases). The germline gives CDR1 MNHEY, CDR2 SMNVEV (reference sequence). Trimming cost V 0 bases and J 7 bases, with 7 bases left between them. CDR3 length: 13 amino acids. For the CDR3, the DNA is TGTGCCAGCAGTTTATCGAGGAGGAATGAGCAGTTCTTC. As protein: CASSLSRRNEQFF.

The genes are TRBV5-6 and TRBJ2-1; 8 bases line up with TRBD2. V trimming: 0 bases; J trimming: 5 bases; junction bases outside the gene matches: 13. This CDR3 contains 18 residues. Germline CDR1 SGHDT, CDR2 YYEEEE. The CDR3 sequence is CASSLEMGLAGPDNEQFF. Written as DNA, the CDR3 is TGTGCCAGCAGCTTGGAGATGGGGCTAGCGGGTCCCGACAATGAGCAGTTCTTC.

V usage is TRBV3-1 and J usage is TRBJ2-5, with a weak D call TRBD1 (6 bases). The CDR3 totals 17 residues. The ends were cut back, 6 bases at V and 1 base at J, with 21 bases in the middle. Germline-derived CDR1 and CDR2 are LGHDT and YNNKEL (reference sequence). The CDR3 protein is CASRQNQQGQSQETQYF. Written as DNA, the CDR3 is TGTGCCAGCAGACAAAATCAACAGGGACAATCCCAAGAGACCCAGTACTTC.